Presented here are 24 T cell receptor beta chains from one specimen sequenced in a study of cytomegalovirus exposure and HLA in healthy donors. Primers for the PCR totalled 60 Vbeta and 13 Jbeta. Repertoires were generated with immunoSEQ multiplex PCR, while TCRdb's copy carries only in-frame clones and drops some. The data hold around 220,000 clones, with about 70% observed a single time. Input material: PBMCs. These receptors all stem from a woman in her 30s in good health and CMV-seronegative.

The V gene is TRBV9, the J gene TRBJ2-1; the D is unclear. Looked up from germline, CDR1 is SGDLS and CDR2 is YYNGEE. The CDR3 spans 13 residues. V lost 4 bases, J lost 7 bases, and 12 bases lay in between. This CDR3 reads CASSPPTDNEQFF. The CDR3, as DNA: TGTGCCAGCAGCCCTCCGACTGATAATGAGCAGTTCTTC. Full variable domain (outside the CDR3, taken from reference TRBV9 and TRBJ2-1): DSGVTQTPKHLITATGQRVTLRCSPRSGDLSVYWYQQSLDQGLQFLIQYYNGEERAKGNILERFSAQQFPDLHSELNLSSLELGDSALYFCASSPPTDNEQFFGPGTRLTVL.

The chain recombines TRBV7-6 with TRBJ2-1; D is undetermined. The CDR3 length is 15 residues. Germline V gene data show CDR1 as SGHVS and CDR2 as FNYEAQ. Trimming removed 5 bases from V and 4 bases from J, with 15 bases in between. Here the CDR3 DNA reads TGTGCCAGCAGCCCCCAGCCGTTCAGGTACAATGAGCAGTTCTTC. It translates to CASSPQPFRYNEQFF.

V gene TRBV15 combines with J gene TRBJ2-2; D gene ambiguous. The CDR3 has 13 residues. V gave up 5 bases and J gave up 4 bases, with 8 bases separating them. Germline assignment: CDR1 LNHNV and CDR2 YYDKDF (reference sequence). DNA of the CDR3: TGTGCCACCAGCCGACCGGGCACCGGGGAGCTGTTTTTT. It translates to CATSRPGTGELFF.

V is TRBV4-2 and J is TRBJ1-6; 9 bases are shared with TRBD1. V gave up 1 base and J gave up 7 bases; unmatched junction bases: 5. This CDR3 has 16 amino acids. Per the germline V gene, CDR1 is LGHNA and CDR2 is YNFKEQ. The CDR3 loop reads CASSQATGTGNSPLHF. In DNA, the CDR3 is TGTGCCAGCAGCCAAGCGACAGGGACAGGGAATTCACCCCTCCACTTT.

The chain employs TRBV27 and TRBJ1-5; D is undetermined. V was pared by 0 bases and J by 3 bases, with 12 bases between. CDR1 and CDR2 from the germline V gene are MNHEY and SMNVEV (reference sequence). This CDR3 region has 16 residues. The CDR3 coding sequence is TGTGCCAGCAGTTTATCGGGAGTACCCTACAATCAGCCCCAGCATTTT. Its protein product is CASSLSGVPYNQPQHF.

The chain carries TRBV11-3 and TRBJ2-1, with 7 bases matching TRBD2. CDR3 length: 17 residues. J gave up 0 bases and V 5 bases, and 10 bases lay outside the gene matches. Per germline, CDR1 SGHNT and CDR2 YENEEA. In DNA form, the CDR3 reads TGTGCCAGCAGCACGGCCAACAGCGGGACCTCCTACAATGAGCAGTTCTTC. Translating it yields CASSTANSGTSYNEQFF.

In the case of this clone: The germline gene is not matched at one end of the junction; a read error may be the cause. The rearrangement uses TRBV11-2 and TRBJ2-5; 9 nucleotides align to TRBD2. Germline V gene sequence: CDR1 SGHAT, CDR2 FQNNGV. The CDR3 contains 18 residues. The CDR3 DNA is TGTGCCACCAGCTTAGATATTAGCGGGGGAGCCCTGCGGGAGACCCAGTACTTC. It yields the protein CATSLDISGGALRETQYF.

A few counts support this clone. The rearrangement uses TRBV5-4 and TRBJ2-5; 10 nucleotides line up with TRBD2. This CDR3 is 15 amino acids long. Germline V gives CDR1 SGHNT, CDR2 YYREEE (reference sequence). Unmatched junction bases numbered 5, after V lost 1 base and J lost 5 bases. The CDR3 sequence is CASSLRLAGEETQYF. CDR3 bases: TGTGCCAGCAGCTTGAGGCTAGCGGGAGAGGAGACCCAGTACTTC.

This rearrangement joins TRBV2 to TRBJ1-2; TRBD1 is a possible D gene (5 bases). V lost 6 bases and J 5 bases, leaving 19 bases between the germline ends. Per germline, CDR1 SNHLY and CDR2 FYNNEI. CDR3 size: 15 residues. In nucleotides, the CDR3 is TGTGCCAGCAGAGCAGGGCCCGACCCCCCGTATGGCTACACCTTC. It encodes CASRAGPDPPYGYTF.

As regards this clone: A read error is likely, as this CDR3 ends without the conserved phenylalanine or tryptophan. The chain is built from TRBV30 and TRBJ1-5; a possible D gene is TRBD1 (6 bases). This CDR3 contains 13 residues. V gave up 5 bases and J gave up 4 bases, with 12 bases separating them. CDR1 is GTSNPN, CDR2 SVGIG, per germline (reference sequence). DNA for the CDR3: TGTGCCTGGGCGGACAGTGATAATCAGCCCCAGCATCTG. Amino acid sequence: CAWADSDNQPQHL.

This chain links TRBV7-9 with TRBJ2-7; perhaps TRBD1 as D (6 bases). V was cut by 3 bases and J by 2 bases, with 20 bases left in between. The CDR3 is 17 residues long. Germline loops: CDR1 SEHNR, CDR2 FQNEAQ (reference sequence). This CDR3 is CASSLGAGAMYAYEQYF. DNA of the CDR3: TGTGCCAGCAGCTTGGGGGCTGGCGCGATGTACGCCTACGAGCAGTACTTC.

Concerning this clone: An end of the junction differs from the germline gene, which may be a read error. The CDR3 DNA sequence: TGTGCCAGCAGCGTAGGAGTGCTAGCGGGGGACCCAAGAGAGGCCCAGTACTTC. Protein sequence: CASSVGVLAGDPREAQYF. The V call is TRBV9, the J call TRBJ2-5, with TRBD2 identical over 10 bases. Germline CDR1 reads SGDLS; CDR2 reads YYNGEE. The CDR3 totals 18 residues.

The chain combines TRBV5-4 with TRBJ1-2; D remains ambiguous. The V and J ends lost 2 bases and 7 bases respectively, with 6 bases between them. CDR1 is SGHNT and CDR2 is YYREEE in the germline V gene (reference sequence). The CDR3 covers 11 residues. CDR3 sequence: CASSLNRGYTF. In nucleotides, the CDR3 is TGTGCCAGCAGCTTAAATCGTGGCTACACCTTC. The variable domain in full, completed from reference TRBV5-4 and TRBJ1-2, reads ETGVTQSPTHLIKTRGQQVTLRCSSQSGHNTVSWYQQALGQGPQFIFQYYREEENGRGNFPPRFSGLQFPNYSSELNVNALELDDSALYLCASSLNRGYTFGSGTRLTVV.

The rearrangement joins TRBV2 to TRBJ2-5, with TRBD2 identical over 7 bases. The closer fit of TRBJ2-7 to the DNA end suggests the J call may be wrong. CDR1 SNHLY and CDR2 FYNNEI come from the germline V gene. The CDR3 covers 14 residues. DNA of the CDR3: TGTGCCAGCAGCCAAGCGGGATTTAACTACGAGCAGTACTTC. Its translation is CASSQAGFNYEQYF.

V is TRBV7-3 and J is TRBJ2-7; D unresolved. Trimming removed 4 bases from V and 2 bases from J, with 15 bases in between. Germline V CDR1 and CDR2: SGHTA, FQGTGA. This CDR3 spans 15 amino acids. The CDR3 is CASSSSTHKPYEQYF. CDR3 coding DNA: TGTGCCAGCAGCTCGTCGACTCATAAACCCTACGAGCAGTACTTC.

The chain employs TRBV5-1 and TRBJ2-1; 9 bases are shared with TRBD2. The CDR3 has 16 residues. The trim removed 4 bases at V and 4 bases at J, leaving 9 bases unmatched. The germline V gene encodes CDR1 SGHRS and CDR2 YFSETQ. Here the CDR3 reads CASSPKTSGLYNEQFF. Written as DNA, the CDR3 is TGCGCCAGCAGCCCGAAGACTAGCGGTCTGTACAATGAGCAGTTCTTC.

This chain links TRBV6-6 with TRBJ1-2, with a tentative D call TRBD1 (6 bases). The CDR3 totals 16 residues. V shed 6 bases and J shed 8 bases, with 25 bases lying between them. Germline V CDR1 and CDR2: MNHNY, SVGAGI (reference sequence). In DNA form, the CDR3 reads TGTGCCAGCAGCTACCCCGGGACACCTGGGAAGGAAGGCTACACCTTC. Encoded protein: CASSYPGTPGKEGYTF.

This clone was detected a few times. The V and J genes are TRBV6-6 and TRBJ1-2; D is uncertain. Germline V gives CDR1 MNHNY, CDR2 SVGAGI (reference sequence). CDR3 length equals 14 residues. Trimming stripped 0 bases from V and 5 bases from J, with 10 bases between. CDR3 coding DNA: TGTGCCAGCAGTTACTCACAGACCGCGTATGGCTACACCTTC. Its protein is CASSYSQTAYGYTF.

The chain is built from TRBV10-3 and TRBJ1-1, with 7 bases matching TRBD1. The junction had 3 bases not matched to a gene; V was cut back by 5 bases and J by 3 bases. Germline assignment: CDR1 ENHRY and CDR2 SYGVKD. The CDR3 is 13 residues long. DNA for the CDR3: TGTGCCATCAGTAGACAGGGCGACACTGAAGCTTTCTTT. Translated: CAISRQGDTEAFF.

V and J are TRBV6-1 and TRBJ1-2, with D tentatively TRBD1 (5 bases). Germline CDR1 and CDR2: MNHNS and SASEGT. The CDR3 sequence is 13 residues long. V gave up 5 bases and J gave up 1 base, with 8 bases separating them. As DNA, the CDR3 is TGTGCCAGCAGTATACAGGATAACTATGGCTACACCTTC. Amino acid sequence: CASSIQDNYGYTF.

This clone came up a few times. The chain has TRBV6-5 and TRBJ2-7; 11 nucleotides align to TRBD1. V was clipped by 6 bases and J by 4 bases; unmatched bases: 2. CDR3 length equals 13 residues. Germline CDR1 reads MNHEY; CDR2 reads SVGAGI. The CDR3, as DNA: TGTGCCAGCAGGCGGGACAGGGGGTACGAGCAGTACTTC. As protein: CASRRDRGYEQYF.

In this sample, this clone turned up once. V usage is TRBV7-2 and J usage is TRBJ1-5; a possible D gene is TRBD1 (6 bases). The germline CDR1 and CDR2 sequences are SGHTA and FQGNSA. Trimming took off 5 bases at V and 2 bases at J, with 10 bases between the two ends. This CDR3 is 14 amino acids long. The CDR3 coding sequence is TGTGCCAGCAGCGTACAGGGCGGCAATCAGCCCCAGCATTTT. It is translated as CASSVQGGNQPQHF. Supplemented by reference TRBV7-2 and TRBJ1-5, the full variable domain reads GAGVSQSPSNKVTEKGKDVELRCDPISGHTALYWYRQSLGQGLEFLIYFQGNSAPDKSGLPSDRFSAERTGGSVSTLTIQRTQQEDSAVYLCASSVQGGNQPQHFGDGTRLSIL.

There are a few counts of this clone. The V call is TRBV7-2, the J call TRBJ1-3; 7 bases are shared with TRBD1. Germline CDR1 and CDR2: SGHTA and FQGNSA. The CDR3 is made up of 14 amino acids. J was trimmed by 4 bases and V by 5 bases; bases with no gene match: 5. The CDR3 loop is CASSPGTAGNTIYF. CDR3 in DNA: TGTGCCAGCAGCCCCGGGACAGCGGGAAACACCATATATTTT.

The genes are TRBV5-1 and TRBJ2-2; D may be TRBD2 (6 bases). The V end lost 5 bases, the J end lost 1 base, and 12 bases lay between the germline ends. This CDR3 has 15 residues. Per germline, CDR1 SGHRS and CDR2 YFSETQ. The CDR3: CASREGGGNTGELFF. The CDR3 nucleotides read TGCGCCAGCAGGGAGGGCGGAGGGAACACCGGGGAGCTGTTTTTT.